This T cell receptor beta chain was identified during a study of blood T cell repertoires in COVID-19. Overall study context: T cells, B-cell-depleted T cells, or PBMCs provided the cDNA or gDNA that served as material.

In the source study's methods: Estimation of nucleated cell counts relied on the amplification of reference gene primers. Using immunoSEQ multiplex PCR, the repertoire was profiled, and TCRdb retains in-frame clones only, with some absent. V, J and clone size reflect that table, while D and trimming were determined from the DNA. The table lists under 100,000 clones, roughly 80% of them singletons. In its sample, this clone was seen once. The CDR3 has 17 amino acids. V gave up 3 bases and J gave up 7 bases; unmatched junction bases: 10. Germline V lookup: CDR1 SGDLS, CDR2 YYNGEE. The sequence was collected from a woman in her thirties or forties with active or convalescent COVID-19. The rearrangement joins TRBV9 to TRBJ1-4; 12 bases agree with TRBD1. Input material: peripheral blood. The CDR3 nucleotides are TGTGCCAGCAGCGCCTGGGACAGGGGGCTGTCAGGTGAAAAACTGTTTTTT. As protein: CASSAWDRGLSGEKLFF.